This T cell receptor (beta chain) was recorded in a study of control samples from healthy donors and cancer patients. Clones were sequenced by immunoSEQ multiplex PCR, and TCRdb holds only the in-frame ones, with some missing. Here the sample spans about 60,000 clones, approximately 85% being singletons. This clone is a singleton in its sample. With 5 bases removed from V and 2 bases from J, the gap between germline ends came to 12 bases. CDR3 length: 14 amino acids. Germline V CDR1 and CDR2: KGHSH, LQKENI. This TCR derives from a man between 35 and 55 years old in good health. The sequencing sample was made of blood. The chain joins TRBV18 to TRBJ1-1; D is uncertain. In DNA form, the CDR3 reads TGTGCCAGCTCAGTCGACGGACGAAACACTGAAGCTTTCTTT. Protein: CASSVDGRNTEAFF.